The sequence of this T cell receptor beta chain was determined in a study of T cell repertoires and HLA-DP antigens. Findings of the study overall: Sorted CD137+ clonality was about 0.36 for both alloantigens, versus around 0.04 pre-culture. Naive and memory CD4+ cells were analysed together, not apart.

CDR3 length: 16 residues. Between the trimmed V and J ends, which lost 2 bases and 3 bases, there was a span of 17 bases. From germline, CDR1 is SGHDT and CDR2 YYEEEE. Some clones are missing from TCRdb's copy, which holds only in-frame ones; the method was immunoSEQ multiplex PCR. The sample includes some 89,000 clones, more than 75% seen only once; the top ten take about 1.7%. Details on this clone: Its specificity is not known.

This chain joins TRBV5-6 and TRBJ1-2; a possible D gene is TRBD1 (5 bases). The source material was CD4+ T cells from PBMCs. The clonotype originates from a middle-aged man in good health and CMV-seronegative. The CDR3 spells CASSFTRLRGDYGYTF. The CDR3, as DNA: TGTGCCAGCAGCTTTACAAGGCTGAGGGGTGACTATGGCTACACCTTC.